This T cell receptor beta chain emerged from a study of cytomegalovirus exposure and HLA in healthy donors. Regarding the study as a whole: Among TCR beta chains, those listed as cytomegalovirus-associated numbered some 170. The tendency of first-cohort TCR clusters to co-occur in the approximately 120 validation repertoires was identified by a subsequent analysis.

The CDR3 spans 15 residues. Germline V gives CDR1 WNHNN, CDR2 SYGVQD (reference sequence). Between the trimmed V and J ends, which lost 3 bases and 0 bases, there was a span of 11 bases. Repertoires were generated with immunoSEQ multiplex PCR, while TCRdb's copy carries only in-frame clones and drops some. The sample yields approximately 50,000 clones, roughly 85% seen once. This clone is a singleton in its sample. Its antigen is still unknown. The sequence came from a woman aged 25-40 years in good health and CMV-seronegative. Sequenced: PBMCs. The chain combines TRBV10-1 with TRBJ1-1; D perhaps matches TRBD1 (6 bases). As DNA, the CDR3 is TGCGCCAGCAGTGACGGGGGGCAGCTGAACACTGAAGCTTTCTTT. Protein product: CASSDGGQLNTEAFF.